This paragraph covers one TCR beta chain sequence. Use of 60 Vbeta and 13 Jbeta primers characterized the PCR. TCRdb keeps only in-frame clones here, not all; method: immunoSEQ multiplex PCR. This sample yields about 130,000 clones, of which about 80% are seen a single time; under 3% belongs to the top ten. The data were obtained in a study of cytomegalovirus exposure and HLA in healthy donors. Unmatched junction bases numbered 15, after V lost 9 bases and J lost 5 bases. The CDR3 is made up of 15 amino acids. Germline CDR1 is SGHTA and CDR2 is FQGTGA. The rearrangement uses TRBV7-3 and TRBJ2-5; 7 bases map to TRBD2. The origin of this receptor is a boy aged 2-15 years in good health and CMV-seronegative. The sequenced sample was PBMCs. The CDR3 here is CARRQGLKVTETQYF. DNA of the CDR3: TGTGCCAGGCGCCAGGGACTAAAGGTTACCGAGACCCAGTACTTC.